This T cell receptor (beta chain) was profiled in a study of blood T cell repertoires in COVID-19. About the research overall: From the United States, Italy and Spain came samples of acute and convalescent COVID-19.

Source study methods: Nucleated cell counts were estimated from reference gene primer amplification. Data came from immunoSEQ multiplex PCR; TCRdb stores just in-frame clones and leaves some out. That table gives V, J and clone size, and the DNA gave D and trimming. The sample consists of approximately 60,000 clones, 80% to 90% of them appearing once. This clone was seen just once. Sequenced: peripheral blood. This TCR was sampled from a man over 45 with active COVID-19.

DNA of the CDR3: TGTGCCAGCAGCTTGGGGAGCCAGCCCCAGCATTTT. Protein product: CASSLGSQPQHF. The V and J genes are TRBV5-4 and TRBJ1-5, with D unresolved. Germline CDR1 reads SGHNT; CDR2 reads YYREEE (reference sequence). The CDR3 extends over 12 amino acids. Trimming took 0 bases from V and 7 from J, leaving 5 bases between them.